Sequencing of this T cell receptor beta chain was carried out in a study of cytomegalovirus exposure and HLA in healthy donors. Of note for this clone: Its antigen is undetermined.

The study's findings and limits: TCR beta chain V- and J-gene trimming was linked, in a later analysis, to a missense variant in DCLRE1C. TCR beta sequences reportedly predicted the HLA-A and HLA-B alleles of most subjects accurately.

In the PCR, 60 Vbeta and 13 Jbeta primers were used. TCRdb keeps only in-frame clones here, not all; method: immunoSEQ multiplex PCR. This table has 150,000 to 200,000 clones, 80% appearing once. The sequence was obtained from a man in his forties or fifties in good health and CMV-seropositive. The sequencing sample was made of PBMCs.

The CDR3 sequence: CASSLAGGLDNEKLFF. CDR3 nucleotide sequence: TGTGCCAGCAGTTTAGCAGGGGGCCTGGATAATGAAAAACTGTTTTTT. V is TRBV6-5 and J is TRBJ1-4; 8 nucleotides match TRBD1. Looked up from germline, CDR1 is MNHEY and CDR2 is SVGAGI. The V segment lost 4 bases and the J segment 4 bases; nucleotides outside the gene matches: 8. This CDR3 contains 16 residues.